The present T cell receptor beta chain was sequenced within a study of human T cells and chemical hapten exposure (dated by TCRdb to the early 2020s). Describing the broader study: For sensitization, 2% DPC in acetone was applied to a 2 cm by 2 cm area of upper inner arm skin. Weekly therapeutic DPC doses were additionally applied to the scalp of patients throughout the roughly 23-week study period. Patch tests used Finn chambers with 0.01% DPC on the upper back, scored after 6 days by International Contact Dermatitis Research Group standards. Alopecia areata with under or over 50% scalp involvement, alopecia totalis and alopecia universalis were represented in the patient cohort, which was mostly female. Libraries were combined into a pool for sequencing, and differences in TCR yield between samples came mainly from small differences in library volumes within the pool. This study followed changes in the peripheral blood TCR repertoire in vivo during primary and secondary sensitization of alopecia patients to the hapten diphenylcyclopropenone (DPC). Blood samples were taken from patients before sensitization (week 0) and then at 2, 6 and about 24 weeks after DPC sensitization. Blood for TCR sequencing was provided by twenty-nine alopecia patients at one to four time points (pre-sensitization, 2, 6 and 24 weeks). What the work shows at the level of the full study, not this receptor alone: Alopecia, a presumed autoimmune disease, was present in all patients, so the immune response of the patients might differ from that of healthy individuals. Significantly more large CDR3 similarity clusters were formed by expanded TCRs than by pre-sensitization or healthy control sets, consistent with antigen-driven responses. The number of TCRs above 1 in 1000 frequency did not change with DPC sensitization; there was no evidence of global repertoire structure alterations. After repeated subsampling, changes were observed in the strength of the expansion versus patch-test correlation and in the threshold at which the correlation became significant. The number of PT1 expanded TCRs positively correlated with patch test score, significant at thresholds 8, 16 and 32 but not 4.

The germline V gene provides CDR1 SGHTA and CDR2 FQGNSA. V is clipped by 2 bases and J by 8 bases, and the sequence between their germline boundaries is 12 bases long. From cysteine to phenylalanine, the CDR3 is 14 amino acids long. Only CDR3 DNA remains: 42 bases, in frame from the first base. Read against the paper, the sample's time point label means: patch test 1, 2 weeks after DPC sensitization. The treatment or condition label here, explained by the study, means: therapeutic diphenylcyclopropenone sensitization with weekly scalp DPC. At every patch-test visit, the blood draw took place before the patch test was put on. Patients were considered eligible if aged 18 to 70, diagnosed with alopecia and deemed suitable for DPC therapy, and patients were excluded if pregnant. Total RNA was isolated from unfractionated whole blood collected in Tempus Blood RNA tubes. This clonotype was recorded many times. The antigen this receptor binds is unknown. Qualities for individual bases were not recorded, and no much larger clone is one base off.

Library construction relied on RACE. The reads were generated on a NextSeq 500. Library preparation attached unique molecular identifiers to individual cDNA molecules for quantitative, reproducible TCR counting. From each blood RNA sample, both TCR alpha and TCR beta chains were sequenced. On the authors' methods: A median of approximately 96,000 TCRs per sample was observed, with a range of 23,224 to 690,600. The Decombinator software suite was used to annotate the V, J and CDR3 of the TCR reads. Every sample was subsampled to the same number of TCRs (28,000) for the PS versus PT1 abundance plots. TCRs were defined as expanded if absent before sensitization and observed at least eight times at the 2-week time point. Clones were called with MiXCR by TCRdb after fastp trimmed the public reads at Q25, and only in-frame beta chains were retained. Every CDR3 protein is listed once, alongside the most common genes and DNA of its rows. In this record, the V and J calls reflect TCRdb's handling and not the investigators' own analysis. The sample has about 60,000 distinct CDR3 sequences on record, 9.3% of them singletons. The ten top clones hold 13% of the sample.

The chain is assembled from TRBV7-2 and TRBJ1-4; TRBD1 could be the D gene, as 5 bases match. The sample consisted of whole blood, taken in connection with sensitization to the hapten diphenylcyclopropenone (DPC). The receptor was isolated from a middle-aged woman with alopecia areata. Some clones in this sample may be carry-over from other donors' samples. The CDR3 protein is CASSLSGQGEKLFF. The base sequence is TGTGCCAGCAGCTTATCGGGGCAGGGAGAAAAACTGTTTTTT. The variable domain in full, with residues beyond the CDR3 obtained from the reference TRBV7-2 and TRBJ1-4 genes, is GAGVSQSPSNKVTEKGKDVELRCDPISGHTALYWYRQSLGQGLEFLIYFQGNSAPDKSGLPSDRFSAERTGGSVSTLTIQRTQQEDSAVYLCASSLSGQGEKLFFGSGTQLSVL.